This TCR beta chain comes out of a study of patients and donors after allogeneic stem cell transplantation. Deletions cut 6 bases from V and 6 bases from J, with 20 bases between. The CDR3 has 15 amino acids. One entry per CDR3 protein, called by TCRdb with MiXCR from the RT-PCR reads. The table includes fewer than 500,000 distinct CDR3 sequences, 16% detected once. This TCR came from a human donor who was either an allogeneic HSCT recipient or a stem cell or donor lymphocyte infusion donor (not recorded which). It is not recorded whose cells these are; they may come from a transplant donor. Sequencing input: blood, either unsorted or a sorted T cell fraction (not recorded which). The chain is built from TRBV12-3 or TRBV12-4 and TRBJ1-2, with D possibly matching TRBD1 (5 bases). In DNA form, the CDR3 reads TGTGCCAGCAGCGGGTACCGGGACGGACTCAATGGCTACACCTTC. Encoded protein: CASSGYRDGLNGYTF.